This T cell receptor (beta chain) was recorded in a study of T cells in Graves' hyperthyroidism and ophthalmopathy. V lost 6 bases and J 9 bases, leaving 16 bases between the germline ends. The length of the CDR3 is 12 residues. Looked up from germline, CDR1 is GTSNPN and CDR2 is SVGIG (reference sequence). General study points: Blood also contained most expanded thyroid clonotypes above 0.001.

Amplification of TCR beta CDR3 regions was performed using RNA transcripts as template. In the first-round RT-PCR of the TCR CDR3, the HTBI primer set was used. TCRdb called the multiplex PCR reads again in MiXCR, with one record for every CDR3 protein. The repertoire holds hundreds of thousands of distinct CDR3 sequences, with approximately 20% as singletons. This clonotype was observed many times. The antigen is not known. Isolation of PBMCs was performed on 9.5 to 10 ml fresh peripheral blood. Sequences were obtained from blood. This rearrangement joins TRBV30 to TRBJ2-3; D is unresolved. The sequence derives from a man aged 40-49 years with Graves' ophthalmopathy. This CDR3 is CACAESQKTQYF. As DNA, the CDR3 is TGTGCCTGCGCGGAGTCGCAAAAAACGCAGTATTTT.